This T cell receptor beta chain originates from a study of cytomegalovirus exposure and HLA in healthy donors. Study conclusions and caveats: As was reported, the classifier diagnosed cytomegalovirus status with high specificity and sensitivity. Later on, a genetic analysis was performed. It linked a missense variant in DCLRE1C with V- and J-gene trimming of TCR beta. Cytomegalovirus-associated status was assigned to 164 TCR beta chains.

Trimming cost V 1 base and J 3 bases, with 4 bases left between them. CDR3 length: 12 residues. CDR1 SGHAT and CDR2 FQNNGV come from the germline V gene. Use of 60 Vbeta and 13 Jbeta primers characterized the PCR. This table comes from immunoSEQ multiplex PCR, and its TCRdb copy is limited to in-frame clones, with some not included. The sample lists fewer than 150,000 clones, 70% to 85% seen once, with approximately 2.4% in the top ten. Concerning this clone itself: Antigen specificity is unknown.

This chain links TRBV11-2 with TRBJ2-7; D is uncertain. Sequencing was performed on PBMCs. This receptor was taken from a male donor in good health and CMV-seronegative. Here the CDR3 reads CASSLVLYEQYF. CDR3 nucleotide sequence: TGTGCCAGCAGCTTAGTCCTCTACGAGCAGTACTTC.